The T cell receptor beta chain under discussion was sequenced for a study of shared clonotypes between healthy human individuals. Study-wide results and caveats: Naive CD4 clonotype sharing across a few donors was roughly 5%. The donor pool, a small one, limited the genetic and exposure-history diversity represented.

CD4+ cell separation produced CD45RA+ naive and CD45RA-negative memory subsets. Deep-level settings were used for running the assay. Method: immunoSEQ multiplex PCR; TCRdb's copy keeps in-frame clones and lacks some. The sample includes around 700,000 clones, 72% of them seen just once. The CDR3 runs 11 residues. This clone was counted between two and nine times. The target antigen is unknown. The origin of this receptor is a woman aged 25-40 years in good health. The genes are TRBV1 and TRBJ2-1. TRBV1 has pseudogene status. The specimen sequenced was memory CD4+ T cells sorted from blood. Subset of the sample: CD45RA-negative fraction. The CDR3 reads CTSSQGNEQFF. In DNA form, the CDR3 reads TGCACCAGCAGCCAAGGCAATGAGCAGTTCTTC.